This TCR beta chain was sequenced in a study of cytomegalovirus exposure and HLA in healthy donors. Study-wide results and limits: Cytomegalovirus-associated TCR beta chains were listed, numbering 150 to 200. Other equally common chains were less clonally expanded than HLA-associated TCR beta chains, a later analysis showed.

On this clone: Its antigen remains unidentified.

PCR employed 60 Vbeta and 13 Jbeta primers. Generated by immunoSEQ multiplex PCR, the TCRdb table keeps only in-frame clones and is missing some. Of approximately 110,000 clones listed, approximately 80% are singletons. Germline V gene data show CDR1 as MNHEY and CDR2 as SMNVEV (reference sequence). The CDR3 is 14 residues long. V was cut by 7 bases and J by 1 base, with 10 bases left in between. The sequenced material came from PBMCs. The chain joins TRBV27 to TRBJ2-2; D unresolved. This receptor was obtained from a male donor in good health and CMV-seronegative. The CDR3 reads CASMVGLNTGELFF. The CDR3 nucleotides are TGTGCCAGCATGGTGGGCCTGAACACCGGGGAGCTGTTTTTT.